This entry is about one T cell receptor beta chain. This clonotype was seen a handful of times. Its cognate antigen has yet to be identified. The junction departs from germline at one end; a sequencing error may be responsible. The data were obtained in a study of blood T cells in healthy people across ages (dated by TCRdb to 2015 to 2017). For the study in its entirety: In model experiments, template switching captured roughly one uniquely barcoded TCR beta cDNA molecule for every two T cells. Using the same blood draw, the study looked at two additional independent replicas of 1 million unique cDNA reads for two donors, one aged 18 to 30 and the other aged 80 or older. The donors were divided into four age groups: young (average roughly 15 years), middle-aged (about 39), aged (about 56) and long-lived (roughly 82). To avoid experimental bias, donors of different ages were randomly spread across the sequencing lanes. Using deep sequencing normalized with unique cDNA molecular identifiers, the study measured how TCR beta repertoire diversity changes with age.

Per the germline V gene (reference sequence), SEHNR is the CDR1 and FQNEAQ is the CDR2. The cysteine opens and the phenylalanine closes a CDR3 of 14 amino acids. Only the CDR3 DNA is retained, 42 bases long and in frame from the first base. Library generation was performed with 5' RACE. For sequencing, an Illumina HiSeq 2500 was employed. A second PCR of 7 to 11 cycles was performed with a sample-barcoded 5' primer and a J-beta primer mix. Each TCR beta cDNA molecule received a unique molecular identifier from a template-switch 5' adaptor carrying 12 random nucleotides. Each sample yielded at least 3 million CDR3-containing paired-end reads. First-strand cDNA was synthesized from all RNA with the Mint cDNA synthesis kit, primed by a TRBC-specific oligonucleotide. After uracil-DNA glycosylase treatment, a first 18-cycle PCR used universal primers M1SS and BC2_uni_R on all cDNA. The authors processed their data as follows. For normalization, 1 million high-quality reads, each with a distinct molecular identifier, were randomly selected from each sample. Instead of being binned into consensus sequences, reads that shared molecular identifiers were thrown out. CDR3 identification, clonotype clustering and error correction used MiTCR with a Q25 quality threshold and the strictest error-elimination algorithm. A nonparametric unseen species model using Euler transformation provided a lower-bound estimate of total TCR beta diversity. The public reads were run again by TCRdb, first through fastp at Q25 and then through MiXCR, and only productive beta chains were kept. Rows matching on CDR3 protein sequence are summarized as one entry with the most common DNA and genes. V and J calls and clone size were set by TCRdb, not the authors. The sample records about 630,000 distinct CDR3 sequences, around 21% of which are singletons. The ten largest clones take up approximately 3.6% of the sample.

Study-wide findings and limitations: Since profiling was done on bulk unsorted PBMCs, naive and antigen-experienced compartments could not be conclusively compared. Compared with the aged group, the long-lived group had more naive CD4+ T cells, fewer expanded clones and increased TCR diversity, a pattern suggesting age selection. Observed TCR beta diversity correlated strongly with the percentage of naive T cells measured by flow cytometry. Because donor CMV infection status was unknown, age-related changes in expanded clonotypes were potentially confounded. Total diversity estimates from one million sequenced T cells were considered lower bounds and underestimates. As age increased, observed TCR beta diversity per million T cells dropped in a roughly linear way, and a significant reduction was already evident by age about 40.

Donors were a few dozen systemically healthy Caucasian individuals from Russia aged 6 to 90 years. Around 9.7 milliliters of peripheral blood were collected from each donor into EDTA-treated Vacutainer tubes. Ficoll-Paque density-gradient centrifugation was used to isolate PBMCs, with at least 7 million obtained per sample. Total RNA, at least 5 micrograms per sample, was extracted from PBMCs with Trizol reagent. For every donor, an aliquot of PBMCs went through flow cytometry to measure the percentages of naive CD45RAhigh/CD27high T cells. This chain joins TRBV7-9 to TRBJ2-5; TRBD2 aligns with 9 central bases. This TCR came from a man between 65 and 80 years old in good health. Sequenced sample: blood. The CDR3 reads CASSPGTSSPMRFF. The nucleotide sequence is TGTGCCAGCAGCCCGGGGACTAGCTCTCCAATGCGGTTCTTC.